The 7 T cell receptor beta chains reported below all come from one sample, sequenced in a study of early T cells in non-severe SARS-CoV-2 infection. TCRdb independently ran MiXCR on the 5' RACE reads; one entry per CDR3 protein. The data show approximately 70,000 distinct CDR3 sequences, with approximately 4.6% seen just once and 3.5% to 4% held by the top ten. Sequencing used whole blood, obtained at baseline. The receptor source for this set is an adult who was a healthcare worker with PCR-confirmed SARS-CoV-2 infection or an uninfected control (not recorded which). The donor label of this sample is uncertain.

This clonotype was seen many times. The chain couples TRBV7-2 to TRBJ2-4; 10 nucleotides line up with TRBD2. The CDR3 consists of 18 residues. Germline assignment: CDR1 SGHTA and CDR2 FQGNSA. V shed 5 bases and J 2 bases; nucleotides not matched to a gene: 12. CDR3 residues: CASSIGLAAPRTKNIQYF. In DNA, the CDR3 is TGTGCCAGCAGCATTGGACTAGCGGCCCCAAGGACCAAAAACATTCAGTACTTC. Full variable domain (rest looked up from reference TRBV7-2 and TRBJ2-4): GAGVSQSPSNKVTEKGKDVELRCDPISGHTALYWYRQSLGQGLEFLIYFQGNSAPDKSGLPSDRFSAERTGGSVSTLTIQRTQQEDSAVYLCASSIGLAAPRTKNIQYFGAGTRLSVL.

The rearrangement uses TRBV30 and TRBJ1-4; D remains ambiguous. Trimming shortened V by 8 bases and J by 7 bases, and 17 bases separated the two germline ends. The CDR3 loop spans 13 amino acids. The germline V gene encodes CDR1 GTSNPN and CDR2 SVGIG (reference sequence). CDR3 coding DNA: TGTGCCGCGGGGTGGGTGCGAGGTGAAAAACTGTTTTTT. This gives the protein CAAGWVRGEKLFF.

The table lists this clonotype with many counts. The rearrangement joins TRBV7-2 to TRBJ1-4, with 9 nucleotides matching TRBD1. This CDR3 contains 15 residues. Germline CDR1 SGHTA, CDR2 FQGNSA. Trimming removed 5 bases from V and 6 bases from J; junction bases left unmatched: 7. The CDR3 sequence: CASSPQQGADEKLFF. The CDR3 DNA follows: TGTGCCAGCAGCCCGCAACAGGGGGCTGATGAAAAACTGTTTTTT.

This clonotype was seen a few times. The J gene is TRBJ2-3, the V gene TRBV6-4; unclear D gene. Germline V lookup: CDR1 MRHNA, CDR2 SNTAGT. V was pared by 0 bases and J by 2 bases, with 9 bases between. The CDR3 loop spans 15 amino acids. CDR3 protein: CASSDSGSPTDTQYF. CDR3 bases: TGTGCCAGCAGTGACTCGGGGTCGCCCACAGATACGCAGTATTTT.

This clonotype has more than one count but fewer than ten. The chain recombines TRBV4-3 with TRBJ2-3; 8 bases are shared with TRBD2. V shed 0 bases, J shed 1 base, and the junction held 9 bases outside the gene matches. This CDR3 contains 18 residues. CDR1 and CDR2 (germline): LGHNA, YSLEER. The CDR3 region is CASSQDRGSGARTDTQYF. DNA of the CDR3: TGCGCCAGCAGCCAAGATAGGGGTAGCGGGGCCCGCACAGATACGCAGTATTTT.

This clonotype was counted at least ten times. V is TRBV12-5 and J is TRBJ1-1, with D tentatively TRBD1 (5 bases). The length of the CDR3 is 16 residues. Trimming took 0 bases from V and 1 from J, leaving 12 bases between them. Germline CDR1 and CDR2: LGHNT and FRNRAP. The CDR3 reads CASGLVLGAGNTEAFF. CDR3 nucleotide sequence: TGTGCTAGTGGTTTGGTACTCGGGGCAGGGAACACTGAAGCTTTCTTT.

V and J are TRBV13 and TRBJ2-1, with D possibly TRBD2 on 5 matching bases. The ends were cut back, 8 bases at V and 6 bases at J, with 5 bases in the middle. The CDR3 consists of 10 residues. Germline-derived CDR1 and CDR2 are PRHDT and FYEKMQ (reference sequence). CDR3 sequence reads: CASRGNEQFF. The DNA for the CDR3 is TGTGCCAGCCGGGGCAATGAGCAGTTCTTC.